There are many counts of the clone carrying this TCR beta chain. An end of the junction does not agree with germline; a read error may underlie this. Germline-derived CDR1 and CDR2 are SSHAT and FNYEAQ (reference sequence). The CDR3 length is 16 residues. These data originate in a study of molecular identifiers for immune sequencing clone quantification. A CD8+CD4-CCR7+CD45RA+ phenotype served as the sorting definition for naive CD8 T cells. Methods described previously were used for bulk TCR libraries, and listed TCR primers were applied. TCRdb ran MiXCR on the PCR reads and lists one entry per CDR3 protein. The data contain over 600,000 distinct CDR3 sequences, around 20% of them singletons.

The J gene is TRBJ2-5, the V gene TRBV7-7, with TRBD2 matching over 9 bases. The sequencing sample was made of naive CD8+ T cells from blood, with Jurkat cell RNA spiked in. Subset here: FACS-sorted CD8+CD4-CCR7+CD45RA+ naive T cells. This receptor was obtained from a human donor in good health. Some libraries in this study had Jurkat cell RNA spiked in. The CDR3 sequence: CASSPRLAAIQETQYF. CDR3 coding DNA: TGTGCTAGCAGCCCCCGACTAGCGGCGATTCAAGAGACCCAGTACTTC.